The next 30 T cell receptor beta chains were all read from a single sample in a study of technical replicates of blood from a few donors. Sequencing was performed with immunoSEQ multiplex PCR; in TCRdb, only in-frame clones are kept and a portion is missing. The sample carries some 87,000 clones, roughly 97% recorded once. The source material was T cells isolated from PBMCs. These receptors all come from a human donor in good health.

The chain joins TRBV7-2 to TRBJ2-1, with D unresolved. Trimming removed 2 bases at V and 0 bases at J, with 14 bases between. CDR3 length: 17 residues. The germline V gene has CDR1 SGHTA and CDR2 FQGNSA. The DNA for the CDR3 is TGTGCCAGCAGCTTAAATAGCCCCCTAAGCTCCTACAATGAGCAGTTCTTC. It translates to CASSLNSPLSSYNEQFF.

In its sample, this clone was seen a few times. The chain recombines TRBV5-1 with TRBJ2-1; TRBD2 aligns across 10 bases. The V gene end was trimmed by 2 bases and the J gene end by 7 bases; junction bases not matched to a gene: 3. The CDR3 consists of 14 residues. Germline CDR1 and CDR2: SGHRS and YFSETQ. This CDR3 is CASSFPSGSNEQFF. The CDR3 DNA reads TGCGCCAGCAGCTTCCCTAGCGGGAGTAATGAGCAGTTCTTC.

The chain combines TRBV6-5 with TRBJ2-3, with 7 bases matching TRBD2. V lost 5 bases, J lost 0 bases, and 5 bases stayed unmatched. Germline-derived CDR1 and CDR2 are MNHEY and SVGAGI. The CDR3 contains 15 residues. The CDR3, as DNA: TGTGCCAGCAGTATTTATAGCGGGAGCACAGATACGCAGTATTTT. Translated: CASSIYSGSTDTQYF.

The V call is TRBV28, the J call TRBJ2-3; D perhaps matches TRBD2 (6 bases). Germline CDR1 is MDHEN and CDR2 is SYDVKM. The CDR3 spans 17 residues. V lost 3 bases, J lost 4 bases, and 20 bases lay in between. CDR3 in amino acids: CASSFLPGLKISDTQYF. CDR3 nucleotides: TGTGCCAGCAGTTTCTTGCCGGGACTTAAGATCTCAGATACGCAGTATTTT.

DNA of the CDR3: TGTGCCAGCAGCGTAGGTGACAAAGTATACCAGCCCCAGCATTTT. As protein: CASSVGDKVYQPQHF. V usage is TRBV9 and J usage is TRBJ1-5; D remains unclear. V lost 0 bases to trimming and J lost 7 bases, with 14 bases between them. Germline loops: CDR1 SGDLS, CDR2 YYNGEE. The CDR3 is made up of 15 amino acids.

The genes are TRBV10-1 and TRBJ2-2; unclear D gene. CDR1 WNHNN and CDR2 SYGVQD come from the germline V gene (reference sequence). The CDR3 spans 13 residues. Trimming stripped 0 bases from V and 7 bases from J, with 6 bases between. In nucleotides, the CDR3 is TGCGCCAGCAGTGAGTCACTTGTCGGGGAGCTGTTTTTT. Translating gives CASSESLVGELFF.

The J gene is TRBJ1-5, the V gene TRBV19; D not certain. This CDR3 is 16 amino acids long. Trimming left V 3 bases short and J 3 bases short, with 15 bases between. Germline CDR1 LNHDA, CDR2 SQIVND (reference sequence). CDR3 DNA sequence: TGTGCCAGTAGTATCGGGTCCCCCAGTTTCAATCAGCCCCAGCATTTT. It encodes CASSIGSPSFNQPQHF.

This rearrangement joins TRBV7-3 to TRBJ2-5; D is perhaps TRBD1 (6 bases). The germline V gene has CDR1 SGHTA and CDR2 FQGTGA. The ends were cut back, 3 bases at V and 5 bases at J, with 10 bases in the middle. This CDR3 contains 13 residues. The CDR3 protein is CASSLNRDETQYF. The DNA for the CDR3 is TGTGCCAGCAGCTTGAACAGGGATGAGACCCAGTACTTC. The whole variable domain, remainder taken from reference TRBV7-3 and TRBJ2-5, is GAGVSQTPSNKVTEKGKYVELRCDPISGHTALYWYRQSLGQGPEFLIYFQGTGAADDSGLPNDRFFAVRPEGSVSTLKIQRTERGDSAVYLCASSLNRDETQYFGPGTRLLVL.

The chain carries TRBV11-3 and TRBJ2-1, with 7 bases aligning to TRBD1. J was trimmed by 4 bases and V by 5 bases; bases with no gene match: 8. Germline loops: CDR1 SGHNT, CDR2 YENEEA. This CDR3 is built from 15 residues. The CDR3 sequence is CASSNRDSAYNEQFF. In DNA form, the CDR3 reads TGTGCCAGCAGCAACCGGGACAGTGCATACAATGAGCAGTTCTTC.

The chain carries TRBV5-4 and TRBJ2-3; 7 bases fit TRBD2. Looked up from germline, CDR1 is SGHNT and CDR2 is YYREEE (reference sequence). The CDR3 is 15 residues long. Losses at the gene ends were 3 bases for V and 0 bases for J; bases not matched to a gene: 4. The CDR3 is CASSWTRSSTDTQYF. The CDR3 nucleotides read TGTGCCAGCAGCTGGACTAGATCTAGCACAGATACGCAGTATTTT.

CDR3 in amino acids: CASSLVLDSGSYEQYF. CDR3 coding DNA: TGCGCCAGCAGCTTGGTCCTGGACAGTGGGTCCTACGAGCAGTACTTC. The chain links TRBV5-1 to TRBJ2-7; TRBD1 might be the D (6 bases). Germline V gene sequence: CDR1 SGHRS, CDR2 YFSETQ. V lost 0 bases and J lost 1, with 14 bases in between. The CDR3 length is 16 residues.

Worth noting for this clone: A junction boundary mismatches the germline segment, possibly from a read error. The chain links TRBV7-7 to TRBJ1-1; D not certain. This CDR3 region has 13 residues. Germline CDR1 and CDR2: SSHAT and FNYEAQ (reference sequence). CDR3 amino acids: CASSPAANTEAFF. CDR3 in DNA: TGTGCTAGCAGCCCAGCGGCAAACACTGAAGCTTTCTTT.

This clone appeared once. The chain is built from TRBV5-1 and TRBJ2-7; D possibly corresponds to TRBD1 (6 bases). The CDR3 is made up of 12 amino acids. The V end was cut by 4 bases, the J end by 3 bases, with 8 bases between. The germline gives CDR1 SGHRS, CDR2 YFSETQ. The CDR3, as DNA: TGCGCCAGCAGCAAGGACAGCTACGAGCAGTACTTC. Translated, it gives CASSKDSYEQYF.

This chain joins TRBV2 and TRBJ2-3; unclear D gene. V was clipped by 7 bases and J by 2 bases, with 4 bases between them. The CDR3 contains 11 residues. Germline lookup yields CDR1 SNHLY and CDR2 FYNNEI. CDR3 sequence reads: CASILTDTQYF. CDR3 nucleotide sequence: TGTGCCAGCATACTCACAGATACGCAGTATTTT.

CDR3 in DNA: TGTGCCAGCAGCAAGGAGGGTGGGACAGATACGCAGTATTTT. This gives the protein CASSKEGGTDTQYF. The rearrangement uses TRBV9 and TRBJ2-3; D might be TRBD2 (6 bases). Germline assignment: CDR1 SGDLS and CDR2 YYNGEE. Trimming stripped 4 bases from V and 3 bases from J, with 12 bases between. The CDR3 loop spans 14 amino acids.

This chain links TRBV27 with TRBJ1-2; 9 nucleotides agree with TRBD1. In germline, CDR1 is MNHEY, CDR2 SMNVEV (reference sequence). The length of the CDR3 is 20 residues. V dropped 0 bases and J dropped 4; count of bases not matched to a gene: 18. In DNA form, the CDR3 reads TGTGCCAGCAGTTTATCGAGGCTGGGGACAGGGAACTTAAAGATCTATGGCTACACCTTC. Amino acids: CASSLSRLGTGNLKIYGYTF.

The chain links TRBV5-8 to TRBJ2-7, with TRBD1 matching 9 bases. With V trimmed by 4 bases and J by 4 bases, 6 bases remained unmatched. Germline V lookup: CDR1 SGHTS, CDR2 YDEGEE. The CDR3 runs to 14 residues. The CDR3 DNA reads TGTGCCAGCAGCCCCGGGACAGGGACGTACGAGCAGTACTTC. Amino acid sequence: CASSPGTGTYEQYF.

The gene calls are TRBV18 and TRBJ2-7; D gene ambiguous. V was clipped by 4 bases and J by 0 bases, with 4 bases between them. The CDR3 consists of 12 residues. The germline gives CDR1 KGHSH, CDR2 LQKENI. CDR3 DNA: TGTGCCAGCTCACTGAGCTCCTACGAGCAGTACTTC. Its protein is CASSLSSYEQYF.

The V call is TRBV7-7, the J call TRBJ2-1; 7 nucleotides match TRBD2. CDR1 and CDR2 from the germline V gene are SSHAT and FNYEAQ (reference sequence). V gave up 1 base and J gave up 8 bases; unmatched junction bases: 8. The CDR3 spans 15 residues. The CDR3 loop is CASSLGGGRKDEQFF. CDR3 sequence (DNA): TGTGCCAGCAGCTTAGGGGGCGGGAGAAAGGATGAGCAGTTCTTC.

The rearrangement joins TRBV10-3 to TRBJ2-7, with D possibly TRBD2 on 6 matching bases. CDR3 length equals 14 residues. V lost 3 bases to trimming and J lost 2 bases, with 11 bases between them. From germline, CDR1 is ENHRY and CDR2 SYGVKD. The CDR3 coding sequence is TGTGCCATCAGTGATTCGGAGGGGCCCTACGAGCAGTACTTC. Translation: CAISDSEGPYEQYF.

The V call is TRBV7-9, the J call TRBJ2-1; tentatively, D is TRBD2 (5 bases). The CDR3 totals 16 residues. CDR1 and CDR2 (germline): SEHNR, FQNEAQ (reference sequence). Between the trimmed V and J ends, which lost 6 bases and 10 bases, there was a span of 25 bases. The CDR3: CASSPGGGGSNVEQFF. The CDR3 nucleotides are TGTGCCAGCAGTCCAGGAGGCGGTGGATCCAATGTGGAGCAGTTCTTC.

The chain recombines TRBV29-1 with TRBJ2-3; TRBD2 is a possible D gene (5 bases). The CDR3 runs to 11 residues. V shed 3 bases and J shed 4 bases, with 5 bases lying between them. Looked up from germline, CDR1 is SQVTM and CDR2 is ANQGSEA. This CDR3 is CSVEEADTQYF. The CDR3 DNA sequence: TGCAGCGTTGAGGAGGCAGATACGCAGTATTTT.

The chain uses TRBV28 and TRBJ1-5; the D is unclear. Germline-derived CDR1 and CDR2 are MDHEN and SYDVKM. The CDR3 spans 14 residues. Trimming pared 3 bases from V and 9 bases from J, leaving 15 bases between. CDR3 nucleotide sequence: TGTGCCAGCAGTTTGCCACTCCACCTCGGGCCCCAGCATTTT. Protein sequence: CASSLPLHLGPQHF.

The chain couples TRBV4-2 to TRBJ1-4, with TRBD1 matching over 9 bases. Germline CDR1 reads LGHNA; CDR2 reads YNFKEQ. V dropped 4 bases and J dropped 0; count of bases not matched to a gene: 3. The CDR3 has 16 residues. CDR3 nucleotide sequence: TGTGCCAGCAGCCCGGGGACAGGGTCAACTAATGAAAAACTGTTTTTT. It is translated as CASSPGTGSTNEKLFF.

The chain couples TRBV6-5 to TRBJ2-3; tentative D call: TRBD2 (6 bases). The CDR3 has 16 amino acids. CDR1 is MNHEY and CDR2 is SVGAGI in the germline V gene. V dropped 2 bases and J dropped 8 bases, with 20 bases sitting between them. The CDR3 here is CASSYGLLRDGVTQYF. In nucleotides, the CDR3 is TGTGCCAGCAGTTACGGCCTCTTGCGGGACGGCGTTACGCAGTATTTT.

The chain combines TRBV4-1 with TRBJ2-1; 9 nucleotides align to TRBD2. There are 17 residues in the CDR3. CDR1 MGHRA and CDR2 YSYEKL come from the germline V gene. The trim removed 4 bases at V and 5 bases at J, leaving 12 bases unmatched. CDR3 bases: TGCGCCAGCAGCCGGACCCCCAGGACTAGCGAAGACAATGAGCAGTTCTTC. It codes for CASSRTPRTSEDNEQFF.

V gene TRBV27 combines with J gene TRBJ2-1; D gene ambiguous. The CDR3 runs to 14 residues. V dropped 5 bases and J dropped 8 bases, with 16 bases sitting between them. Germline assignment: CDR1 MNHEY and CDR2 SMNVEV (reference sequence). The chain's CDR3 is CASSKSDGSDEQFF. In DNA, the CDR3 is TGTGCCAGCAGTAAGAGCGACGGTTCCGATGAGCAGTTCTTC.

The chain recombines TRBV10-1 with TRBJ1-1; 8 nucleotides line up with TRBD1. The V gene's germline CDR1 is WNHNN and CDR2 SYGVQD (reference sequence). The CDR3 contains 14 residues. With 5 bases clipped from V and 1 base from J, the junction kept 3 bases outside the gene matches. The CDR3 sequence: CASSRTGRNTEAFF. The CDR3 DNA sequence: TGCGCCAGCAGTCGGACAGGGAGGAACACTGAAGCTTTCTTT.

The rearrangement uses TRBV5-4 and TRBJ2-1; D is unclear. V was cut by 0 bases and J by 6 bases, with 4 bases left in between. The germline gives CDR1 SGHNT, CDR2 YYREEE (reference sequence). There are 12 residues in the CDR3. CDR3 sequence: CASSLGLNEQFF. The CDR3 DNA reads TGTGCCAGCAGCTTGGGACTCAATGAGCAGTTCTTC.

The V and J genes are TRBV9 and TRBJ2-7; TRBD2 matches at 9 bases. This CDR3 is built from 14 residues. The V segment lost 4 bases and the J segment 5 bases; nucleotides outside the gene matches: 7. Per germline, CDR1 SGDLS and CDR2 YYNGEE. CDR3 nucleotide sequence: TGTGCCAGCAGCTATAGCGGGAGTAAGGACGAGCAGTACTTC. This codes for CASSYSGSKDEQYF.